The 18 T cell receptor beta chains below come from one sample, sequenced in a study of OX40 agonist ivuxolimab in advanced cancers. Assay used: immunoSEQ multiplex PCR; TCRdb lists only in-frame clones, some missing. This repertoire shows more than 60,000 clones, roughly 73% found once; its top ten account for about 1.6%. This specimen consisted of CD4+ or CD8+ T cells sorted from blood, obtained in a trial of the OX40 agonist ivuxolimab. These TCRs come from an adult with an advanced solid tumor such as melanoma, head and neck, liver or kidney cancer.

The rearrangement uses TRBV6-1 and TRBJ2-2; 7 nucleotides line up with TRBD1. The CDR3 spans 15 residues. The germline V gene encodes CDR1 MNHNS and CDR2 SASEGT. Trimming removed 8 bases from V and 0 bases from J; junction bases left unmatched: 6. The CDR3 loop reads CASEWGQPNTGELFF. CDR3 DNA sequence: TGTGCCAGCGAATGGGGACAGCCGAACACCGGGGAGCTGTTTTTT.

This clone was recorded only once. V usage is TRBV6-6 and J usage is TRBJ2-7; TRBD1 might be the D (5 bases). Germline V lookup: CDR1 MNHNY, CDR2 SVGAGI (reference sequence). The V and J ends lost 6 bases and 4 bases respectively, with 16 bases between them. The CDR3 is 14 residues long. Here the CDR3 reads CASSLGIGVYEQYF. Here the CDR3 DNA reads TGTGCCAGCAGCCTCGGAATAGGGGTTTACGAGCAGTACTTC.

This chain connects TRBV10-2 to TRBJ2-1, with TRBD2 identical over 14 bases. The CDR3 has 15 residues. The V gene's germline CDR1 is WSHSY and CDR2 SAAADI. V shed 8 bases and J 7 bases; nucleotides not matched to a gene: 7. CDR3 amino acids: CASRMGLAGENEQFF. The CDR3 nucleotides are TGCGCCAGCCGTATGGGACTAGCGGGAGAGAATGAGCAGTTCTTC.

Only a few counts were recorded for this clone. J is TRBJ1-4 and V is TRBV6-5; 7 nucleotides align to TRBD1. V lost 8 bases and J lost 6; bases outside the gene matches: 12. CDR1 is MNHEY and CDR2 is SVGAGI in the germline V gene. CDR3 size: 15 residues. This chain's CDR3 is CASSRWDSSYEKLFF. CDR3 nucleotide sequence: TGTGCCAGCTCGAGATGGGACAGCAGTTATGAAAAACTGTTTTTT.

This clone occurred a few times. The V gene is TRBV6-5, the J gene TRBJ1-2; D perhaps matches TRBD1 (5 bases). The V end was cut by 8 bases, the J end by 4 bases, with 14 bases between. CDR1 MNHEY and CDR2 SVGAGI come from the germline V gene. The CDR3 has 13 amino acids. The CDR3 loop is CASSSRGPYGYTF. CDR3 DNA: TGTGCCAGCTCTTCTCGGGGCCCCTATGGCTACACCTTC.

This rearrangement joins TRBV29-1 to TRBJ2-2; 14 bases align to TRBD2. Germline CDR1 and CDR2: SQVTM and ANQGSEA. The V segment lost 2 bases and the J segment 8 bases; nucleotides outside the gene matches: 4. This CDR3 has 15 residues. The CDR3 region is CSVESGTSGGGELFF. The CDR3, as DNA: TGCAGCGTTGAATCTGGGACTAGCGGGGGTGGGGAGCTGTTTTTT.

The rearrangement links TRBV6-6 to TRBJ1-2; 7 bases line up with TRBD1. The CDR3 runs to 16 residues. V trimming: 4 bases; J trimming: 0 bases; junction bases outside the gene matches: 8. Per the germline V gene, CDR1 is MNHNY and CDR2 is SVGAGI (reference sequence). The CDR3 region is CASSSPTGFPNYGYTF. The CDR3, as DNA: TGTGCCAGCAGTTCCCCGACAGGGTTCCCTAACTATGGCTACACCTTC.

This sequence joins TRBV30 and TRBJ1-3; unclear D gene. V lost 5 bases and J 0 bases, leaving 8 bases between the germline ends. This CDR3 has 13 amino acids. The germline V gene has CDR1 GTSNPN and CDR2 SVGIG (reference sequence). CDR3 region: CAWGKGSGNTIYF. For the CDR3, the DNA is TGTGCCTGGGGGAAGGGCTCTGGAAACACCATATATTTT. The whole variable domain, filled in from reference TRBV30 and TRBJ1-3, reads SQTIHQWPATLVQPVGSPLSLECTVEGTSNPNLYWYRQAAGRGLQLLFYSVGIGQISSEVPQNLSASRPQDRQFILSSKKLLLSDSGFYLCAWGKGSGNTIYFGEGSWLTVV.

This clone has only one observation. This chain links TRBV13 with TRBJ1-2, with D possibly being TRBD1 (6 bases). This CDR3 spans 13 amino acids. Germline CDR1 PRHDT, CDR2 FYEKMQ (reference sequence). V lost 1 base to trimming and J lost 6 bases, with 9 bases between them. The chain's CDR3 is CASSLEDRNGYTF. CDR3 in DNA: TGTGCCAGCAGCTTAGAGGACAGAAATGGCTACACCTTC. The complete variable domain, with remaining parts taken from reference TRBV13 and TRBJ1-2, reads AAGVIQSPRHLIKEKRETATLKCYPIPRHDTVYWYQQGPGQDPQFLISFYEKMQSDKGSIPDRFSAQQFSDYHSELNMSSLELGDSALYFCASSLEDRNGYTFGSGTRLTVV.

This rearrangement joins TRBV7-9 to TRBJ2-3, with 7 bases matching TRBD2. Germline trimming cut 5 bases from V and 4 bases from J; bases unmatched to any gene: 6. This CDR3 contains 14 residues. Germline-derived CDR1 and CDR2 are SEHNR and FQNEAQ (reference sequence). The CDR3 here is CASSRTGRADTQYF. The CDR3 nucleotides read TGTGCCAGCAGCCGCACGGGGAGGGCAGATACGCAGTATTTT.

The chain couples TRBV4-2 to TRBJ2-7, with TRBD2 matching over 7 bases. The CDR3 consists of 14 residues. CDR1 LGHNA and CDR2 YNFKEQ come from the germline V gene. Trimming removed 4 bases from V and 1 base from J; junction bases left unmatched: 4. The CDR3 DNA is TGTGCCAGCAGCCTTGGGGGGGATTCCTACGAGCAGTACTTC. The encoded protein is CASSLGGDSYEQYF.

This clone has a handful of counts. The rearrangement links TRBV5-1 to TRBJ1-2; unclear D gene. Trimming left V 3 bases short and J 8 bases short, with 14 bases between. The germline V gene has CDR1 SGHRS and CDR2 YFSETQ. This CDR3 has 13 residues. The CDR3 region has the DNA TGCGCCAGCAGCTCGGACGGAACTGGGGGCTACACCTTC. Translation: CASSSDGTGGYTF.

The rearrangement joins TRBV10-3 to TRBJ2-1; D is perhaps TRBD2 (6 bases). From germline, CDR1 is ENHRY and CDR2 SYGVKD. The CDR3 has 15 amino acids. Trimming pared 4 bases from V and 3 bases from J, leaving 13 bases between. For the CDR3, the DNA is TGTGCCATCAGTGGGTCGGGGGACGGCTACAATGAGCAGTTCTTC. Its protein product is CAISGSGDGYNEQFF.

CDR3 sequence: CASSFAGLEQFF. The DNA for the CDR3 is TGTGCCAGCAGTTTCGCAGGTCTTGAGCAGTTCTTC. This chain connects TRBV6-5 to TRBJ2-1; no definite D call. The germline V gene encodes CDR1 MNHEY and CDR2 SVGAGI. V lost 4 bases and J 9 bases, leaving 10 bases between the germline ends. This CDR3 is built from 12 residues.

This clone has a single count. The chain joins TRBV2 to TRBJ2-7, with TRBD1 identical over 12 bases. With V trimmed by 1 base and J by 4 bases, 5 bases remained unmatched. CDR1 is SNHLY, CDR2 FYNNEI, per germline. There are 16 residues in the CDR3. CDR3 protein: CASSEVGTGGIYEQYF. The CDR3 region has the DNA TGTGCCAGCAGTGAAGTTGGGACAGGGGGCATTTACGAGCAGTACTTC.

The V and J genes are TRBV19 and TRBJ1-4; TRBD1 matches at 8 bases. The trim removed 1 base at V and 4 bases at J, leaving 5 bases unmatched. Germline loops: CDR1 LNHDA, CDR2 SQIVND (reference sequence). The CDR3 contains 16 residues. The CDR3, as DNA: TGTGCCAGTAGTATAGGACAGGGGAGCGGTAATGAAAAACTGTTTTTT. It specifies CASSIGQGSGNEKLFF. The variable domain in full, completed from reference TRBV19 and TRBJ1-4, reads DGGITQSPKYLFRKEGQNVTLSCEQNLNHDAMYWYRQDPGQGLRLIYYSQIVNDFQKGDIAEGYSVSREKKESFPLTVTSAQKNPTAFYLCASSIGQGSGNEKLFFGSGTQLSVL.

The V call is TRBV2, the J call TRBJ1-2; a weak D match, TRBD1 (6 bases). In germline, CDR1 is SNHLY, CDR2 FYNNEI. The CDR3 is 15 residues long. V lost 9 bases to trimming and J lost 6 bases, with 23 bases between them. The CDR3 coding sequence is TGTGCCAGTTGGGCAGGGGTCGATCTCGGGGATGGCTACACCTTC. Its translation: CASWAGVDLGDGYTF.

The rearrangement uses TRBV5-1 and TRBJ1-1, with D possibly being TRBD1 (6 bases). The CDR3 length is 17 residues. The V end lost 5 bases, the J end lost 4 bases, and 24 bases lay between the germline ends. Germline V gene data show CDR1 as SGHRS and CDR2 as YFSETQ. The CDR3 region is CASRITLTQGFGTEAFF. CDR3 nucleotides: TGCGCCAGCAGGATAACCCTCACTCAGGGGTTTGGCACTGAAGCTTTCTTT.